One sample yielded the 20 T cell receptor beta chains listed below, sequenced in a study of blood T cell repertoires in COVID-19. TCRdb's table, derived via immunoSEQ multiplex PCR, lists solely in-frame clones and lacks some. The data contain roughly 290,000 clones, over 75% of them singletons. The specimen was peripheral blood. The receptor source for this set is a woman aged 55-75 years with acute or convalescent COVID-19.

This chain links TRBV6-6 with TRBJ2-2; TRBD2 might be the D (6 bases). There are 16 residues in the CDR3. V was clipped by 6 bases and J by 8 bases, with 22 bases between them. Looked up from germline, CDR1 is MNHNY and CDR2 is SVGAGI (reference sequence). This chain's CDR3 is CASSPTWRGGLGELFF. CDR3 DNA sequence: TGTGCCAGCAGCCCGACCTGGCGGGGCGGTTTGGGGGAGCTGTTTTTT.

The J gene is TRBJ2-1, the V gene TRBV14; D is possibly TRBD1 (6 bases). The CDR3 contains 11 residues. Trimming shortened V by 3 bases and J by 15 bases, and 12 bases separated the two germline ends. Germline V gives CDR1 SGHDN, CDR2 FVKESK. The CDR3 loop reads CASSHGRGTFF. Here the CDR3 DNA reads TGTGCCAGCAGCCATGGAAGGGGGACGTTCTTC.

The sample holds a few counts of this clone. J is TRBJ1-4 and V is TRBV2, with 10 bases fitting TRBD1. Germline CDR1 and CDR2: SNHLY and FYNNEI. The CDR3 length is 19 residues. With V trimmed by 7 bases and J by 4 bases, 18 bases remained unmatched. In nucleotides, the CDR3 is TGTGCCAGCAAGTCTCCATATACGGGACAGGGGCACTATAATGAAAAACTGTTTTTT. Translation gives CASKSPYTGQGHYNEKLFF.

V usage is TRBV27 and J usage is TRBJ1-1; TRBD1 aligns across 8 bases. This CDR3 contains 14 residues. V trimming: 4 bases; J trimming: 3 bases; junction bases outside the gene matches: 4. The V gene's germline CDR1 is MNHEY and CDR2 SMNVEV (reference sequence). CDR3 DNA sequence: TGTGCCAGCAGTTACAGGGGGTGGCACACTGAAGCTTTCTTT. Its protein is CASSYRGWHTEAFF.

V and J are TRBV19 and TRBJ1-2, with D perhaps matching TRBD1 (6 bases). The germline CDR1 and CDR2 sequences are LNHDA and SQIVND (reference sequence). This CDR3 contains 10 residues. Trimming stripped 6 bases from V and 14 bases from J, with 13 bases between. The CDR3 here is CASSRTAYTF. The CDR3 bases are TGTGCCAGTAGCAGGACAGCCTATACCTTC.

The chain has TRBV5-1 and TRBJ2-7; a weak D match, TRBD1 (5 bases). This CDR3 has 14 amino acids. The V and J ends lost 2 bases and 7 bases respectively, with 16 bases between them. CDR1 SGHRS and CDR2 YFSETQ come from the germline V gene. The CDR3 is CASSFHDSSPEQYF. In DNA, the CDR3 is TGCGCCAGCAGCTTCCATGACAGCTCACCTGAGCAGTACTTC.

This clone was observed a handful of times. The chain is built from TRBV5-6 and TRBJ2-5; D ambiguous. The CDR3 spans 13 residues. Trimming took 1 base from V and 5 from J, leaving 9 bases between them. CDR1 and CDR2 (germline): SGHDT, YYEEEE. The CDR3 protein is CASSLRGGETQYF. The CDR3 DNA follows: TGTGCCAGCAGCTTGAGAGGTGGGGAGACCCAGTACTTC.

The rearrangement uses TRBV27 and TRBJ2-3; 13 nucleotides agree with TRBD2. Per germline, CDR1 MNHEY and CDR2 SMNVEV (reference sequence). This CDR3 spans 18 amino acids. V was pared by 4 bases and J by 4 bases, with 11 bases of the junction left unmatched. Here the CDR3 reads CASSSKPGLAGSADTQYF. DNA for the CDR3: TGTGCCAGCAGTTCCAAACCGGGACTAGCGGGATCCGCAGATACGCAGTATTTT.

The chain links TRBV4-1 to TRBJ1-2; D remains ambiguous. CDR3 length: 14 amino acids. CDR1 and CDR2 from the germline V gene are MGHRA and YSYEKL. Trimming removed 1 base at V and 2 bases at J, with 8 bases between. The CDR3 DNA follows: TGCGCCAGCAGCCAAGCCGAAGCGAACTATGGCTACACCTTC. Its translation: CASSQAEANYGYTF.

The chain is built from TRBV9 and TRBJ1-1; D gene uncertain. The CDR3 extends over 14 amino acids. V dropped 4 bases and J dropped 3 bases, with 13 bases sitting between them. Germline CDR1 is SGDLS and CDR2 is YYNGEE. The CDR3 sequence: CASSSGPGDTEAFF. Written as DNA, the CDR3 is TGTGCCAGCAGCTCGGGTCCCGGGGACACTGAAGCTTTCTTT.

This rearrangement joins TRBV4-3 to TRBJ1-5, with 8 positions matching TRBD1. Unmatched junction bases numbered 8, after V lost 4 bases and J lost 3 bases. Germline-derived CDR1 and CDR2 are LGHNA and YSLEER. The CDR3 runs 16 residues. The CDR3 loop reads CASSPALGQVNQPQHF. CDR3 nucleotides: TGCGCCAGCAGCCCAGCTCTGGGACAGGTCAATCAGCCCCAGCATTTT.

The CDR3, as DNA: TGTGCCATCAGTGAGTCAAGGAGCGGGGGGTCGAACACCGGGGAGCTGTTTTTT. This translates into CAISESRSGGSNTGELFF. The chain combines TRBV10-3 with TRBJ2-2, with 9 positions matching TRBD2. The germline V gene encodes CDR1 ENHRY and CDR2 SYGVKD. After removal of 0 bases from V and 0 bases from J, the junction contained 5 bases not matched to a gene. This CDR3 region has 18 residues.

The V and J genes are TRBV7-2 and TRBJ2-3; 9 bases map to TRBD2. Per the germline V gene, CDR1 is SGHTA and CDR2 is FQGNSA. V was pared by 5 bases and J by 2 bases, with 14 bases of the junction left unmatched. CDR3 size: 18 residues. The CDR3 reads CASSLSPLGLAYTDTQYF. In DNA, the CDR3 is TGTGCCAGCAGCCTATCCCCTCTAGGACTAGCGTACACAGATACGCAGTATTTT.

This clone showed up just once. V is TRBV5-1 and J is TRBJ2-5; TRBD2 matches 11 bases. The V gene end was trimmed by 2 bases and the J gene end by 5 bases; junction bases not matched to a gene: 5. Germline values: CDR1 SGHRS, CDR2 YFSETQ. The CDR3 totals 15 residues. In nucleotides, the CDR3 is TGCGCCAGCAGCTTAGGGACTAGCGGCACGGAGACCCAGTACTTC. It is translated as CASSLGTSGTETQYF.

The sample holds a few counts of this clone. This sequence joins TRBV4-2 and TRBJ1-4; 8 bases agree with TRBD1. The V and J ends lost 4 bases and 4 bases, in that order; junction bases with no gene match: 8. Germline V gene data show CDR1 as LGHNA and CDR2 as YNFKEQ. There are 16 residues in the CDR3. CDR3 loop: CASSLLTGGGNEKLFF. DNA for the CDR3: TGTGCCAGCAGCCTACTCACAGGGGGGGGTAATGAAAAACTGTTTTTT.

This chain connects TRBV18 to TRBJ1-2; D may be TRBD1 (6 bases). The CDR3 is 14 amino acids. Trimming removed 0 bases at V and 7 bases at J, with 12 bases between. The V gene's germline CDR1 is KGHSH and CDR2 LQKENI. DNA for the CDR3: TGTGCCAGCTCACCACCGACGGCAGGGGCTGGCTACACCTTC. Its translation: CASSPPTAGAGYTF.

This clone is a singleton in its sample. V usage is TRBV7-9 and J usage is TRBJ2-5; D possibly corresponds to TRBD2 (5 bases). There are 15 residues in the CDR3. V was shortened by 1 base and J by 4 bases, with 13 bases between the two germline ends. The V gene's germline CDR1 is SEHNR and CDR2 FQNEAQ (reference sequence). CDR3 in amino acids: CASSLVQRGLETQYF. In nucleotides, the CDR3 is TGTGCCAGCAGCTTAGTTCAGAGAGGGTTAGAGACCCAGTACTTC.

The CDR3 spells CASSGGTFTGELFF. The CDR3 nucleotides read TGTGCCAGCAGCGGCGGGACTTTCACCGGGGAGCTGTTTTTT. The chain links TRBV9 to TRBJ2-2; D perhaps matches TRBD2 (6 bases). The germline gives CDR1 SGDLS, CDR2 YYNGEE. The CDR3 loop spans 14 amino acids. The ends were cut back, 3 bases at V and 4 bases at J, with 10 bases in the middle.

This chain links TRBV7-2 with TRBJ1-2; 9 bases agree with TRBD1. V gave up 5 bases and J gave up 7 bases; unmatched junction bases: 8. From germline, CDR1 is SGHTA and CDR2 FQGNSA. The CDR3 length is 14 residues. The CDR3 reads CASSQIQGAVGYTF. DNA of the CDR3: TGTGCCAGCAGCCAAATACAGGGGGCGGTTGGCTACACCTTC.

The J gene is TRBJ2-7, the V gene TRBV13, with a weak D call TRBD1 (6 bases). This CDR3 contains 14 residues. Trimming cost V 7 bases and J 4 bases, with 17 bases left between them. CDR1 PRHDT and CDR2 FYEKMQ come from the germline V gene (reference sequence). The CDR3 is CASTNRDTAYEQYF. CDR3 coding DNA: TGTGCCAGCACTAACCGGGACACCGCGTACGAGCAGTACTTC.